The rows below give T cell receptor beta chains drawn from one sample of a study of breast tumors, draining lymph nodes, adjacent tissues. From the multiplex PCR reads, TCRdb called clonotypes with MiXCR, one entry per CDR3 protein. The repertoire consists of approximately 130,000 distinct CDR3 sequences, with about 20% occurring once and the leading ten covering about 2.2%. Source material: axillary lymph node tissue. These receptors originate from a female donor with breast cancer. Some clones in this sample may be carry-over from other donors' samples. CDR3s include the opening cysteine and the closing phenylalanine or tryptophan. The order of the fields is CDR3 protein, CDR3 DNA, clone size, V gene, D gene, J gene. D genes are given only for firm matches. Clone size is shown for a subset of rows, as once, few, many or a class of expanded clone.

CDR3 protein: CACSLTSWTSSRLDTQYF; CDR3 DNA: TGTGCCTGCAGCTTAACCTCCTGGACCAGCAGCAGACTGGATACGCAGTATTTT; clone size: NA; V gene: TRBV7-9; D gene: NA; J gene: TRBJ2-3
CDR3 protein: CASSPGLAGVYEQFF; CDR3 DNA: TGCGCCAGCAGCCCCGGACTAGCGGGAGTGTATGAGCAGTTCTTC; clone size: many; V gene: TRBV4-1; D gene: TRBD2; J gene: TRBJ2-1
CDR3 protein: CASSYSSPGLAGGPGEQYF; CDR3 DNA: TGTGCCAGCAGTTACTCCTCTCCGGGACTAGCGGGAGGACCGGGCGAGCAGTACTTC; clone size: many; V gene: TRBV6-6; D gene: TRBD2; J gene: TRBJ2-7
CDR3 protein: CASSSGLAGVQETQYF; CDR3 DNA: TGTGCCAGCAGCTCGGGACTAGCGGGTGTCCAAGAGACCCAGTACTTC; clone size: once; V gene: TRBV11-3; D gene: TRBD2; J gene: TRBJ2-5
CDR3 protein: CASCPVGGGLETQYF; CDR3 DNA: TGTGCCAGCTGCCCGGTTGGTGGGGGGCTAGAGACCCAGTACTTC; clone size: few; V gene: TRBV7-3; D gene: NA; J gene: TRBJ2-5
CDR3 protein: CASSVGGEGDTQYF; CDR3 DNA: TGTGCCAGCAGCGTAGGGGGGGAGGGGGATACGCAGTATTTT; clone size: many; V gene: TRBV9; D gene: TRBD2; J gene: TRBJ2-3
CDR3 protein: CASSGTNYGYTF; CDR3 DNA: TGTGCCAGCAGTGGTACTAACTATGGCTACACCTTC; clone size: many; V gene: TRBV2; D gene: NA; J gene: TRBJ1-2
CDR3 protein: CASSPWDRGENQPQHF; CDR3 DNA: TGTGCCAGTAGTCCCTGGGACAGGGGAGAAAATCAGCCCCAGCATTTT; clone size: many; V gene: TRBV19; D gene: TRBD1; J gene: TRBJ1-5
CDR3 protein: CASSAAQRNTGELFF; CDR3 DNA: TGTGCCAGCAGTGCCGCCCAGCGTAACACCGGGGAGCTGTTTTTT; clone size: NA; V gene: TRBV2; D gene: NA; J gene: TRBJ2-2
CDR3 protein: CSVELAGYNEQFF; CDR3 DNA: TGCAGCGTTGAGTTAGCTGGGTACAATGAGCAGTTCTTC; clone size: many; V gene: TRBV29-1; D gene: NA; J gene: TRBJ2-1
CDR3 protein: CASSPDRGQDQPQHF; CDR3 DNA: TGTGCCAGCAGTCCAGACAGGGGGCAGGATCAGCCCCAGCATTTT; clone size: many; V gene: TRBV5-4; D gene: TRBD1; J gene: TRBJ1-5
CDR3 protein: CASSVRAYNEQFF; CDR3 DNA: TGTGCCAGCAGCGTCCGGGCTTACAATGAGCAGTTCTTC; clone size: many; V gene: TRBV7-9; D gene: NA; J gene: TRBJ2-1
CDR3 protein: CASSLNTLASVASGKQTQYF; CDR3 DNA: TGTGCCAGCAGCTTAAATACACTAGCTTCTGTGGCTAGCGGGAAACAGACCCAGTACTTC; clone size: many; V gene: TRBV7-9; D gene: TRBD2; J gene: TRBJ2-5
CDR3 protein: CASSGQGAGQPQHF; CDR3 DNA: TGTGCCAGCAGTGGGCAGGGGGCGGGTCAGCCCCAGCATTTT; clone size: many; V gene: TRBV2; D gene: TRBD1; J gene: TRBJ1-5
CDR3 protein: CSAAVGGVNNIQYF; CDR3 DNA: TGCAGTGCGGCTGTAGGGGGAGTCAATAACATTCAGTACTTC; clone size: few; V gene: TRBV20-1; D gene: NA; J gene: TRBJ2-4
CDR3 protein: CASSPVQGYTGELFF; CDR3 DNA: TGTGCCAGCTCACCAGTCCAGGGATACACCGGGGAGCTGTTTTTT; clone size: many; V gene: TRBV18; D gene: NA; J gene: TRBJ2-2
CDR3 protein: CASSLWSGRDTGELFF; CDR3 DNA: TGTGCCAGCAGTTTATGGAGCGGGAGGGACACCGGGGAGCTGTTTTTT; clone size: many; V gene: TRBV6-2/TRBV6-3; D gene: TRBD2; J gene: TRBJ2-2
CDR3 protein: CASSHPITDNGTGELFF; CDR3 DNA: TGTGCCAGCAGCCACCCTATTACTGATAACGGCACCGGGGAGCTGTTTTTT; clone size: many; V gene: TRBV14; D gene: NA; J gene: TRBJ2-2
CDR3 protein: CASKLDSTRYGYTF; CDR3 DNA: TGTGCCAGCAAACTCGACAGCACCCGCTATGGCTACACCTTC; clone size: many; V gene: TRBV6-4; D gene: NA; J gene: TRBJ1-2
CDR3 protein: CASSAGTSGTVKYNEQFF; CDR3 DNA: TGTGCCAGCAGCGCCGGGACTAGCGGGACCGTTAAATACAATGAGCAGTTCTTC; clone size: many; V gene: TRBV9; D gene: TRBD2; J gene: TRBJ2-1